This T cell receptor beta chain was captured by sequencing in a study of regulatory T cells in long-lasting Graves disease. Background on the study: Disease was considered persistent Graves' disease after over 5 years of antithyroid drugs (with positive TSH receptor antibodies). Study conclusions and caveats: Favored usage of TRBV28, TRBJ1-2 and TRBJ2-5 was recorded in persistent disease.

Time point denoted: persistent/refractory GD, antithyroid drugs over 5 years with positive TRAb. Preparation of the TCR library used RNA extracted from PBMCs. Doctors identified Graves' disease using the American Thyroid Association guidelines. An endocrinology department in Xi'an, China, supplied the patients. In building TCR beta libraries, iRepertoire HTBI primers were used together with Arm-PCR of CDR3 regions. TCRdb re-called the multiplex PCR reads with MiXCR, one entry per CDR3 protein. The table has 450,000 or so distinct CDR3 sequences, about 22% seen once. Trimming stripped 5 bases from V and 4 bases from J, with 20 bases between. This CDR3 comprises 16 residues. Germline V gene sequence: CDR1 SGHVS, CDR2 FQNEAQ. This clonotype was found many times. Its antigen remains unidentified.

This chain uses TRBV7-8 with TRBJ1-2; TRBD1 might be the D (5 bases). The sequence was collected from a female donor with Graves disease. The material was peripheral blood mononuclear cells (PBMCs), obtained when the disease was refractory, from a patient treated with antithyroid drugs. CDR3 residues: CASSQRWGPASYGYTF. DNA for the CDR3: TGTGCCAGCAGCCAGAGGTGGGGACCCGCTAGCTATGGCTACACCTTC.